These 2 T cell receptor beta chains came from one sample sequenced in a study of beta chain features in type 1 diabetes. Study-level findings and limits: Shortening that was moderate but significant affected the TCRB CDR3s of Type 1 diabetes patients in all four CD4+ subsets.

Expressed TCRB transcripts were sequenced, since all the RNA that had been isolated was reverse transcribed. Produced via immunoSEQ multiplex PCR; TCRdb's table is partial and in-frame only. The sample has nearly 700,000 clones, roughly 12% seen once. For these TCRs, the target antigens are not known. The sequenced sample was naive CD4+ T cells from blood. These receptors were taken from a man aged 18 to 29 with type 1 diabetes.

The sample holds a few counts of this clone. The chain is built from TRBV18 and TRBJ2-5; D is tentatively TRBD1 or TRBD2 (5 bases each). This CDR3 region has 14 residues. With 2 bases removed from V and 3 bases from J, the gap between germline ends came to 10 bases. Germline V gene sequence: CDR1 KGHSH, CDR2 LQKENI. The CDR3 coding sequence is TGTGCCAGCTCACCAACTAGGGGCAAAGAGACCCAGTACTTC. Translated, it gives CASSPTRGKETQYF.

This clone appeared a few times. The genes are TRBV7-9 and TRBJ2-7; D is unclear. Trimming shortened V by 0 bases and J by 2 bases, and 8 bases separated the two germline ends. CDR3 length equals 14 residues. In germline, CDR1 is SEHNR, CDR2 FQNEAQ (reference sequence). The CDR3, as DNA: TGTGCCAGCAGCTTAGCTGGTTACACCTACGAGCAGTACTTC. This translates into CASSLAGYTYEQYF.